This T cell receptor beta chain was sequenced during a study of regulatory T cells in long-lasting Graves disease. Points on this clonotype: Its target is unknown.

Both iRepertoire HTBI primers and Arm-PCR of CDR3 regions were used to build the TCR beta libraries. TCRdb re-analysed the multiplex PCR reads in MiXCR, keeping a single row per CDR3 protein. The sample yields 350,000 to 400,000 distinct CDR3 sequences, about 14% seen once. Regarding the study as a whole: Persistent patients shared more public clonotypes (about 2,800) than newly diagnosed patients (approximately 1,000).

V lost 3 bases and J lost 7, with 30 bases in between. The CDR3 has 19 amino acids. The time point was: newly diagnosed GD, antithyroid drugs for less than 3 months. PBMC RNA served as the TCR library source. Specimen: peripheral blood mononuclear cells (PBMCs), collected at new diagnosis, from a patient treated with antithyroid drugs. This clonotype was sampled from a female donor with Graves disease. V and J are TRBV12-3 or TRBV12-4 and TRBJ1-2, with D tentatively TRBD1 (5 bases). The CDR3 here is CASSFVRFWQGVQKGGYTF. The CDR3, as DNA: TGTGCCAGCAGTTTTGTTCGGTTTTGGCAGGGAGTCCAGAAAGGTGGCTACACCTTC.